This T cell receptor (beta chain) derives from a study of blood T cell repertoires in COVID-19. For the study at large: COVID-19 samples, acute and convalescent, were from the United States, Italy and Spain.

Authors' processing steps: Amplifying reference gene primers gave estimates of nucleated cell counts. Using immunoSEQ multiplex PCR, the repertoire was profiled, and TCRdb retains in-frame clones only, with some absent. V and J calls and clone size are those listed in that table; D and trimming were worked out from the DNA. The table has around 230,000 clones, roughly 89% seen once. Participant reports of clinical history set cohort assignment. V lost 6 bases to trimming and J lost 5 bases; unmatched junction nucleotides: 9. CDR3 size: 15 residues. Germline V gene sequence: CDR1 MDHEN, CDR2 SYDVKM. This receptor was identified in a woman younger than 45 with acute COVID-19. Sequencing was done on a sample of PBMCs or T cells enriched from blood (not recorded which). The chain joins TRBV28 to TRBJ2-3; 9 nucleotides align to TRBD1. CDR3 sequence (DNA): TGTGCCAGCAGCTCAGGGGGGACAGGGATAGATACGCAGTATTTT. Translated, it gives CASSSGGTGIDTQYF.